The 15 T cell receptor beta chains reported below all come from one sample, sequenced in a study of cytomegalovirus exposure and HLA in healthy donors. Both 60 Vbeta primers and 13 Jbeta primers went into the PCR. Data came from immunoSEQ multiplex PCR; TCRdb stores just in-frame clones and leaves some out. In the table there are under 300,000 clones, roughly 90% of which are singletons. Sample: PBMCs. The receptor set was obtained from a man aged 40-49 years in good health and CMV-seropositive.

The rearrangement links TRBV19 to TRBJ1-5, with D unresolved. The CDR3 totals 12 residues. Germline CDR1 reads LNHDA; CDR2 reads SQIVND (reference sequence). Trimming took 3 bases from V and 6 from J, leaving 6 bases between them. CDR3 in amino acids: CASSMRFQPQHF. The CDR3 nucleotides read TGTGCCAGTAGTATGAGGTTTCAGCCCCAGCATTTT.

The chain links TRBV27 to TRBJ2-7; TRBD2 might be the D (6 bases). The length of the CDR3 is 15 residues. Germline V lookup: CDR1 MNHEY, CDR2 SMNVEV (reference sequence). Trimming stripped 4 bases from V and 0 bases from J, with 13 bases between. CDR3 DNA sequence: TGTGCCAGCAGTTCGGGACTCGAAAGCTCCTACGAGCAGTACTTC. Encoded protein: CASSSGLESSYEQYF.

The chain uses TRBV6-5 and TRBJ2-3; TRBD1 matches 9 bases. CDR1 and CDR2 (germline): MNHEY, SVGAGI. V lost 1 base and J lost 3; bases outside the gene matches: 2. CDR3 length: 15 residues. The chain's CDR3 is CASSYLDRGTDTQYF. The CDR3 nucleotides are TGTGCCAGCAGTTACTTGGACAGGGGAACAGATACGCAGTATTTT.

The rearrangement links TRBV7-9 to TRBJ2-3; 12 bases align to TRBD2. V shed 3 bases and J 2 bases; nucleotides not matched to a gene: 3. CDR1 is SEHNR and CDR2 is FQNEAQ in the germline V gene (reference sequence). The CDR3 contains 16 residues. The CDR3 loop is CASSLGTSGPTDTQYF. In DNA, the CDR3 is TGTGCCAGCAGCTTGGGGACTAGCGGGCCCACAGATACGCAGTATTTT. The variable domain in full, completed from reference TRBV7-9 and TRBJ2-3, reads DTGVSQNPRHKITKRGQNVTFRCDPISEHNRLYWYRQTLGQGPEFLTYFQNEAQLEKSRLLSDRFSAERPKGSFSTLEIQRTEQGDSAMYLCASSLGTSGPTDTQYFGPGTRLTVL.

The rearrangement uses TRBV7-8 and TRBJ2-2; 13 bases match TRBD2. Germline CDR1 reads SGHVS; CDR2 reads FQNEAQ. CDR3 length: 16 amino acids. V dropped 3 bases and J dropped 4; count of bases not matched to a gene: 2. DNA for the CDR3: TGTGCCAGCAGCTTGGGACTAGCGGGGACCACCGGGGAGCTGTTTTTT. It translates to CASSLGLAGTTGELFF.

This clone was detected a few times. J is TRBJ1-1 and V is TRBV5-6, with D possibly TRBD1 on 5 matching bases. This CDR3 is 15 amino acids long. Trimming took off 3 bases at V and 0 bases at J, with 12 bases between the two ends. The germline V gene encodes CDR1 SGHDT and CDR2 YYEEEE. The CDR3 DNA follows: TGTGCCAGCAGCTCCGTGGGGGAGGTGAACACTGAAGCTTTCTTT. It is translated as CASSSVGEVNTEAFF.

The chain has TRBV7-2 and TRBJ2-3, with TRBD2 identical over 9 bases. J lost 3 bases, V lost 3 bases, and 4 bases had no gene match. Germline CDR1 is SGHTA and CDR2 is FQGNSA. The CDR3 runs to 15 residues. The CDR3 protein is CASSFPAGGTDTQYF. DNA for the CDR3: TGTGCCAGCAGCTTCCCCGCGGGAGGGACAGATACGCAGTATTTT.

The rearrangement links TRBV5-6 to TRBJ1-2; TRBD1 agrees at 10 bases. The V gene end was trimmed by 4 bases and the J gene end by 7 bases; junction bases not matched to a gene: 13. Germline V lookup: CDR1 SGHDT, CDR2 YYEEEE. This CDR3 contains 16 residues. The CDR3 sequence is CASSQRTGGFFGGYTF. Here the CDR3 DNA reads TGTGCCAGCAGCCAACGGACAGGGGGTTTCTTCGGTGGCTACACCTTC.

The J gene is TRBJ1-1, the V gene TRBV19; possibly TRBD1 for D (6 bases). V was trimmed by 5 bases and J by 1 base, leaving 14 bases between them. The CDR3 consists of 15 residues. Germline CDR1 is LNHDA and CDR2 is SQIVND (reference sequence). CDR3 in DNA: TGTGCCAGTAGTGGAATACAGGGAAAGAACACTGAAGCTTTCTTT. It translates to CASSGIQGKNTEAFF.

V gene TRBV7-9 combines with J gene TRBJ2-1, with 8 bases fitting TRBD2. With 2 bases clipped from V and 9 bases from J, the junction kept 9 bases outside the gene matches. CDR1 and CDR2 from the germline V gene are SEHNR and FQNEAQ (reference sequence). CDR3 length: 15 amino acids. The CDR3 DNA reads as TGTGCCAGCAGCTTACTTGCTAGCGGGCAATCTGAGCAGTTCTTC. Its translation is CASSLLASGQSEQFF.

Written as DNA, the CDR3 is TGTGCCAGCAGCGAAACAGGGGGACAAGGGTCACCCCTCCACTTT. Protein: CASSETGGQGSPLHF. This chain joins TRBV6-6 and TRBJ1-6, with 8 bases that match TRBD1. V lost 6 bases to trimming and J lost 10 bases; unmatched junction nucleotides: 11. CDR1 MNHNY and CDR2 SVGAGI come from the germline V gene (reference sequence). The CDR3 sequence is 15 residues long.

The J gene is TRBJ2-3, the V gene TRBV27, with 8 bases identical to TRBD2. The germline CDR1 and CDR2 sequences are MNHEY and SMNVEV (reference sequence). This CDR3 has 17 amino acids. V lost 3 bases and J lost 3; bases outside the gene matches: 11. CDR3 residues: CASSLVPPGGGTDTQYF. CDR3 DNA sequence: TGTGCCAGCAGTTTGGTCCCCCCGGGAGGGGGTACAGATACGCAGTATTTT.

The V and J genes are TRBV9 and TRBJ2-7; 9 bases align to TRBD2. V lost 1 base, J lost 4 bases, and 15 bases stayed unmatched. Germline V CDR1 and CDR2: SGDLS, YYNGEE. The CDR3 loop spans 18 amino acids. CDR3 coding DNA: TGTGCCAGCAGCGTACTGTGGGGGACTAGCCGACGACAGTACGAGCAGTACTTC. The encoded protein is CASSVLWGTSRRQYEQYF.

The V call is TRBV27, the J call TRBJ2-1; TRBD1 matches 8 bases. The ends lost 3 bases at V and 7 bases at J; junction bases unmatched: 2. This CDR3 region has 13 residues. CDR1 MNHEY and CDR2 SMNVEV come from the germline V gene (reference sequence). This CDR3 reads CASSLGQANEQFF. The CDR3 nucleotides are TGTGCCAGCAGTTTGGGACAGGCTAATGAGCAGTTCTTC.

V usage is TRBV6-1 and J usage is TRBJ2-7; the match to TRBD2 covers 7 bases. V trimming: 6 bases; J trimming: 5 bases; junction bases outside the gene matches: 10. This CDR3 has 14 amino acids. Germline CDR1 is MNHNS and CDR2 is SASEGT. The chain's CDR3 is CASSRGVGGDEQYF. The CDR3 DNA sequence: TGTGCCAGCAGCCGGGGGGTCGGTGGGGACGAGCAGTACTTC.